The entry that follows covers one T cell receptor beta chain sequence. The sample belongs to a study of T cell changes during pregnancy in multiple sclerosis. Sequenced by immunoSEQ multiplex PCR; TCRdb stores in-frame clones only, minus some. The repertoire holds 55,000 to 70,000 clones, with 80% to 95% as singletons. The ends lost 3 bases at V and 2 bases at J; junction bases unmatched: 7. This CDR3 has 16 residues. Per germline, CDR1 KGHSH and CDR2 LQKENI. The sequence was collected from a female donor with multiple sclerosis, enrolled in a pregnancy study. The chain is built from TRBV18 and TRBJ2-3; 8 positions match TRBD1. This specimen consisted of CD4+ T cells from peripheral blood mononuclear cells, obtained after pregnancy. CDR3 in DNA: TGTGCCAGCTCACCCCCGGGACAGGATTTCACAGATACGCAGTATTTT. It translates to CASSPPGQDFTDTQYF.